The 15 T cell receptor beta chains given below trace back to one sample, sequenced in a study of OX40 agonist ivuxolimab in advanced cancers. TCRdb's table, derived via immunoSEQ multiplex PCR, lists solely in-frame clones and lacks some. The repertoire holds 45,000 or so clones, with about 85% as singletons. The source material was CD4+ or CD8+ T cells sorted from blood, sampled in a trial of the OX40 agonist ivuxolimab. These receptors were obtained from an adult with an advanced solid tumor such as melanoma, head and neck, liver or kidney cancer.

This clone was detected only once. This chain links TRBV28 with TRBJ2-1, with D perhaps matching TRBD2 (6 bases). The CDR3 consists of 16 residues. Germline CDR1 reads MDHEN; CDR2 reads SYDVKM. Trimming shortened V by 3 bases and J by 0 bases, and 12 bases separated the two germline ends. The CDR3 coding sequence is TGTGCCAGCAGTTTTATAGCGGAAATCTCCTACAATGAGCAGTTCTTC. Translated, it gives CASSFIAEISYNEQFF.

V and J are TRBV7-8 and TRBJ2-1; D unclear. The germline V and J ends were trimmed by 6 bases and 6 bases, with 21 bases remaining between them. This CDR3 spans 16 amino acids. The germline gives CDR1 SGHVS, CDR2 FQNEAQ. Here the CDR3 reads CASRLLQGPFRNEQFF. Here the CDR3 DNA reads TGTGCCAGCAGGCTTTTACAAGGCCCGTTCCGCAATGAGCAGTTCTTC.

V and J are TRBV6-1 and TRBJ2-1; TRBD1 matches at 9 bases. CDR1 is MNHNS and CDR2 is SASEGT in the germline V gene. The CDR3 covers 15 residues. With 1 base clipped from V and 9 bases from J, the junction kept 7 bases outside the gene matches. The CDR3 region has the DNA TGTGCCAGCAGTGAAGTTTGGGACAGGGAAGGTGAGCAGTTCTTC. As protein: CASSEVWDREGEQFF.

The gene calls are TRBV5-4 and TRBJ2-3; TRBD2 matches at 11 bases. This CDR3 contains 16 residues. CDR1 and CDR2 (germline): SGHNT, YYREEE (reference sequence). The ends lost 3 bases at V and 2 bases at J; junction bases unmatched: 5. CDR3 amino acids: CASSSVAGGITDTQYF. The CDR3 DNA follows: TGTGCCAGCAGCTCAGTAGCGGGAGGGATCACAGATACGCAGTATTTT.

The chain has TRBV7-9 and TRBJ2-5, with D uncertain. The length of the CDR3 is 13 residues. V shed 4 bases and J shed 0 bases, with 6 bases lying between them. The germline gives CDR1 SEHNR, CDR2 FQNEAQ (reference sequence). CDR3 residues: CASSSPNQETQYF. For the CDR3, the DNA is TGTGCCAGCAGCTCCCCAAACCAAGAGACCCAGTACTTC.

CDR3: CASSGVRGRNQPQHF. The CDR3 nucleotides are TGTGCCAGCAGTGGGGTAAGGGGGAGGAATCAGCCCCAGCATTTT. The V call is TRBV2, the J call TRBJ1-5; TRBD1 might be the D (6 bases). V lost 4 bases and J lost 4, with 14 bases in between. This CDR3 contains 15 residues. Germline CDR1 and CDR2: SNHLY and FYNNEI.

The J gene is TRBJ2-4, the V gene TRBV30, with D possibly TRBD1 on 6 matching bases. The CDR3 contains 12 residues. The V and J ends lost 2 bases and 6 bases respectively, with 8 bases between them. From germline, CDR1 is GTSNPN and CDR2 SVGIG (reference sequence). The CDR3: CAWSTQGNIQYF. The CDR3 DNA reads TGTGCCTGGAGTACACAGGGAAACATTCAGTACTTC.

The sample holds a few counts of this clone. The rearrangement uses TRBV5-4 and TRBJ2-1, with 12 positions matching TRBD2. J lost 0 bases, V lost 0 bases, and 4 bases had no gene match. CDR1 and CDR2 (germline): SGHNT, YYREEE (reference sequence). The CDR3 is 18 amino acids. The CDR3 sequence: CASSLGTSGTSSYNEQFF. The CDR3 nucleotides are TGTGCCAGCAGCTTGGGGACTAGCGGGACTAGCTCCTACAATGAGCAGTTCTTC.

The V call is TRBV2, the J call TRBJ2-2, with TRBD1 identical over 10 bases. From germline, CDR1 is SNHLY and CDR2 FYNNEI. CDR3 length: 13 amino acids. Trimming cost V 11 bases and J 3 bases; bases outside gene matches: 3. CDR3 sequence: CAGQGVDTGELFF. The CDR3 DNA reads TGTGCCGGACAGGGGGTCGACACCGGGGAGCTGTTTTTT. Full variable domain (rest looked up from reference TRBV2 and TRBJ2-2): EPEVTQTPSHQVTQMGQEVILRCVPISNHLYFYWYRQILGQKVEFLVSFYNNEISEKSEIFDDQFSVERPDGSNFTLKIRSTKLEDSAMYFCAGQGVDTGELFFGEGSRLTVL.

This clone was observed a handful of times. The CDR3 is CASTSTGLLTRNTGELFF. CDR3 coding DNA: TGTGCCAGCACTTCAACCGGGCTTCTTACCCGCAACACCGGGGAGCTGTTTTTT. The chain uses TRBV5-6 and TRBJ2-2, with no clear D. The CDR3 loop spans 18 amino acids. Germline loops: CDR1 SGHDT, CDR2 YYEEEE. With 6 bases removed from V and 2 bases from J, the gap between germline ends came to 23 bases. The full variable domain, in which reference TRBV5-6 and TRBJ2-2 provide the parts outside the CDR3, is DAGVTQSPTHLIKTRGQQVTLRCSPKSGHDTVSWYQQALGQGPQFIFQYYEEEERQRGNFPDRFSGHQFPNYSSELNVNALLLGDSALYLCASTSTGLLTRNTGELFFGEGSRLTVL.

This clone was recorded once. The CDR3 region has the DNA TGTGCCAGCAACCTTTATAGCGGGGCAGGGGATACGCAGTATTTT. Encoded protein: CASNLYSGAGDTQYF. This sequence joins TRBV5-8 and TRBJ2-3; 8 bases match TRBD2. V shed 6 bases, J shed 6 bases, and the junction held 12 bases outside the gene matches. Germline V gives CDR1 SGHTS, CDR2 YDEGEE. The CDR3 loop spans 15 amino acids.

This clone was picked up a small number of times. Other DNA sequences within the sample encode an identical CDR3. CDR3 sequence (DNA): TGCAGCGTTGAAGAGGGGGGGGCGGGGCAGCAGTACTTC. This gives the protein CSVEEGGAGQQYF. This chain connects TRBV29-1 to TRBJ2-7; tentative D call: TRBD2 (7 bases). Trimming cost V 0 bases and J 8 bases, with 14 bases left between them. There are 13 residues in the CDR3. Germline-derived CDR1 and CDR2 are SQVTM and ANQGSEA.

The V and J genes are TRBV27 and TRBJ1-1; TRBD1 agrees at 8 bases. This CDR3 has 15 residues. Germline V gene sequence: CDR1 MNHEY, CDR2 SMNVEV (reference sequence). Trimming cost V 3 bases and J 6 bases; bases outside gene matches: 9. The CDR3 loop reads CASSFSAGGAAEAFF. CDR3 DNA: TGTGCCAGCAGTTTTTCGGCAGGGGGCGCGGCTGAAGCTTTCTTT.

V and J are TRBV30 and TRBJ1-2, with a tentative D call TRBD1 (6 bases). The germline V gene has CDR1 GTSNPN and CDR2 SVGIG (reference sequence). Trimming left V 5 bases short and J 0 bases short, with 16 bases between. This CDR3 spans 15 amino acids. The CDR3 here is CAWGGLRTANYGYTF. The CDR3 coding sequence is TGTGCCTGGGGGGGATTAAGGACAGCTAACTATGGCTACACCTTC.

The chain links TRBV7-9 to TRBJ1-6; the D is unclear. From germline, CDR1 is SEHNR and CDR2 FQNEAQ (reference sequence). V was cut by 3 bases and J by 5 bases, with 5 bases left in between. The length of the CDR3 is 13 residues. CDR3 bases: TGTGCCAGCAGCTTCCCGGATAATTCACCCCTCCACTTT. Translation gives CASSFPDNSPLHF.